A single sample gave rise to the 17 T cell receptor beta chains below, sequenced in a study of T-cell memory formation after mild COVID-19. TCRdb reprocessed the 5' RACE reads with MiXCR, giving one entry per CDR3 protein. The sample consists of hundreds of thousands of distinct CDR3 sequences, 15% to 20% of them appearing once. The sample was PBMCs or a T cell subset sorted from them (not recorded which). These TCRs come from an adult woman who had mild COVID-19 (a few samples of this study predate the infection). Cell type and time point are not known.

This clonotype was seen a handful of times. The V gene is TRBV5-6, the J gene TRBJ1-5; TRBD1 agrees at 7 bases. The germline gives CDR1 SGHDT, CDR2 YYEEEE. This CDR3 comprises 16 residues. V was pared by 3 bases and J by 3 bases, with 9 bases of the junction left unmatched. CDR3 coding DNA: TGTGCCAGCAGCTCGAGCCGGGACAGTTTCAATCAGCCCCAGCATTTT. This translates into CASSSSRDSFNQPQHF.

The CDR3 DNA reads as TGTGCCAGCAGCTTCCAGGGGGCCCTCCCAGATACGCAGTATTTT. It translates to CASSFQGALPDTQYF. V usage is TRBV7-2 and J usage is TRBJ2-3, with 8 bases fitting TRBD1. J was trimmed by 4 bases and V by 3 bases; bases with no gene match: 6. The CDR3 totals 15 residues. Looked up from germline, CDR1 is SGHTA and CDR2 is FQGNSA. Full variable domain (rest looked up from reference TRBV7-2 and TRBJ2-3): GAGVSQSPSNKVTEKGKDVELRCDPISGHTALYWYRQSLGQGLEFLIYFQGNSAPDKSGLPSDRFSAERTGGSVSTLTIQRTQQEDSAVYLCASSFQGALPDTQYFGPGTRLTVL.

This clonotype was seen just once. DNA of the CDR3: TGCAGTGCTAGGTCCGGGACAGGGTTGGAGCCCCAGCATTTT. Its protein is CSARSGTGLEPQHF. The chain recombines TRBV20-1 with TRBJ1-5, with 9 positions matching TRBD1. The CDR3 length is 14 residues. V was pared by 3 bases and J by 8 bases, with 8 bases of the junction left unmatched. Germline values: CDR1 DFQATT, CDR2 SNEGSKA (reference sequence).

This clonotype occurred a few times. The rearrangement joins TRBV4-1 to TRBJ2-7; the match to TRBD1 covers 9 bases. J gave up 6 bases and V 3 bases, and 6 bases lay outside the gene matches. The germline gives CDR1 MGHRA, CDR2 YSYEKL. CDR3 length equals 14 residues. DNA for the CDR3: TGCGCCAGCAGCCATGGGACAGGGAACGGCGAGCAGTACTTC. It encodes CASSHGTGNGEQYF.

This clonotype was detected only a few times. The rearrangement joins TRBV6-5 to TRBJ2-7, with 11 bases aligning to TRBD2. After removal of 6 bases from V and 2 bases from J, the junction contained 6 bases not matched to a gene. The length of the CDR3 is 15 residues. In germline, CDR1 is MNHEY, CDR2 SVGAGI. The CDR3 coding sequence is TGTGCCAGCAGGATGTCGGGACTAGCGGCCTACGAGCAGTACTTC. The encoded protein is CASRMSGLAAYEQYF.

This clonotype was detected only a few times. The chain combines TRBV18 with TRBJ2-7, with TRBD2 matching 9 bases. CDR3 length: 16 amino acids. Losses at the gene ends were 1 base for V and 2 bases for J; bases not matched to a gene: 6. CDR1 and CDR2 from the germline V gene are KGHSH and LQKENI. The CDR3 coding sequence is TGTGCCAGCTCACCACTATTAGCGGGGGATACCTACGAGCAGTACTTC. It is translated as CASSPLLAGDTYEQYF. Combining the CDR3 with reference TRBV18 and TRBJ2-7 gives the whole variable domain NAGVMQNPRHLVRRRGQEARLRCSPMKGHSHVYWYRQLPEEGLKFMVYLQKENIIDESGMPKERFSAEFPKEGPSILRIQQVVRGDSAAYFCASSPLLAGDTYEQYFGPGTRLTVT.

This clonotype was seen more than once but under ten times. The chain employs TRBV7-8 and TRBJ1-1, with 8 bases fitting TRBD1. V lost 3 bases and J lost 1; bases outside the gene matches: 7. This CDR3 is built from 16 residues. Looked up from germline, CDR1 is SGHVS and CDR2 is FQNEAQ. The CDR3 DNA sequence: TGTGCCAGCAGCTTTGGACAGGGATTTGGGAACACTGAAGCTTTCTTT. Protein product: CASSFGQGFGNTEAFF.

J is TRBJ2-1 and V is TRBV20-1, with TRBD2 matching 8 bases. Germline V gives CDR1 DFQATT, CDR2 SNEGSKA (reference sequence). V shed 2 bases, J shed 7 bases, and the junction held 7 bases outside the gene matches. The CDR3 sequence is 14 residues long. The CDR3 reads CSARRSGSGNEQFF. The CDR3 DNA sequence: TGCAGTGCTAGAAGGAGCGGGAGTGGTAATGAGCAGTTCTTC.

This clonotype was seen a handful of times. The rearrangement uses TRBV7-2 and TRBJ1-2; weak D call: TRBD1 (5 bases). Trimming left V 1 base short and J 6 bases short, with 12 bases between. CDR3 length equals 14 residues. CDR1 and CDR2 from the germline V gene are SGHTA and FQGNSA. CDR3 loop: CASSLDRPYNGYTF. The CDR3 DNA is TGTGCCAGCAGCTTAGACAGGCCATATAATGGCTACACCTTC.

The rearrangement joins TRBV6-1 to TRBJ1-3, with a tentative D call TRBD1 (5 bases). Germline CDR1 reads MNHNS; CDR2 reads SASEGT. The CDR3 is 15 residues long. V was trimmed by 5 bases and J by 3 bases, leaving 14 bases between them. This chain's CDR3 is CASSPLDSLGNTIYF. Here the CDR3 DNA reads TGTGCCAGCAGTCCTCTAGACAGCCTTGGAAACACCATATATTTT.

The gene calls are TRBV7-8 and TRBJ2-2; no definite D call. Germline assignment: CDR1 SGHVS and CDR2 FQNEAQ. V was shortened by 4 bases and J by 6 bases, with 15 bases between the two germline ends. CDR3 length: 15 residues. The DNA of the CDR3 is TGTGCCAGCAGCTCTGATGAAGGGTCACCCGGGGAGCTGTTTTTT. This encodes CASSSDEGSPGELFF.

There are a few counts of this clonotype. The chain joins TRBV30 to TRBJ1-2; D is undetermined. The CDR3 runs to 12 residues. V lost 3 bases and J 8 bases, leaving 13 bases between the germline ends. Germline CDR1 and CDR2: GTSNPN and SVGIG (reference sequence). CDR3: CAWSDSLLGYTF. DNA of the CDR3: TGTGCCTGGAGCGATTCCCTGTTAGGCTACACCTTC. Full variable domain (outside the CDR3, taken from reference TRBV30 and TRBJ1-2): SQTIHQWPATLVQPVGSPLSLECTVEGTSNPNLYWYRQAAGRGLQLLFYSVGIGQISSEVPQNLSASRPQDRQFILSSKKLLLSDSGFYLCAWSDSLLGYTFGSGTRLTVV.

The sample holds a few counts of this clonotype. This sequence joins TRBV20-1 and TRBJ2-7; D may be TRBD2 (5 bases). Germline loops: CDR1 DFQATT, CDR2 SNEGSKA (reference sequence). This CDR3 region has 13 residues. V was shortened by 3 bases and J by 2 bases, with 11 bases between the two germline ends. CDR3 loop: CSASGISPYEQYF. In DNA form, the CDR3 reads TGCAGTGCTAGCGGGATATCCCCCTACGAGCAGTACTTC.

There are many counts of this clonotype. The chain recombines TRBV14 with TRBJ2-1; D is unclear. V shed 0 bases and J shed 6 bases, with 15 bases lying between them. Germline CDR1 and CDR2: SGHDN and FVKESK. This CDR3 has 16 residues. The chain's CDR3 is CASSQDVLKGSNEQFF. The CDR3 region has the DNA TGTGCCAGCAGCCAAGATGTCCTCAAGGGCTCCAATGAGCAGTTCTTC.

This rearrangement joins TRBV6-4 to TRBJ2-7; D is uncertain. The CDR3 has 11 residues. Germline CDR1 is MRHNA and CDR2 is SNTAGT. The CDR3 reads CASASSYEQYF. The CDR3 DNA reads TGTGCTTCCGCCAGCTCCTACGAGCAGTACTTC.

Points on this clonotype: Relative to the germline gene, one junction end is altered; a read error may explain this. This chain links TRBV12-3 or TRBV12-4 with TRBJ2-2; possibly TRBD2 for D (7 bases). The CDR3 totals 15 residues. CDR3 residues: CASSLSGGGTGEPFF. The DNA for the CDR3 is TGTGCCAGCAGTTTATCCGGCGGGGGCACCGGGGAGCCGTTTTTT.

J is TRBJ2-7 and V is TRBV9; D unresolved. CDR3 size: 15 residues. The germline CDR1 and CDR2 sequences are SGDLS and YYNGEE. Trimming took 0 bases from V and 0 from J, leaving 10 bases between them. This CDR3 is CASSVEGSTSYEQYF. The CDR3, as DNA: TGTGCCAGCAGCGTAGAAGGGTCAACCTCCTACGAGCAGTACTTC.